This TCR beta chain was obtained from a study of T-cell reconstitution after alpha-beta-depleted transplantation in children. Points from the study as a whole: It was newly produced T cells that mostly accounted for T-cell counts and diversity one year after transplant.

A note on this clonotype: The antigen is undetermined.

Unique molecular identifiers were used to barcode this TCRbeta library. Using its own MiXCR run on the PCR reads, TCRdb lists one record per CDR3 protein. This sample yields some 300,000 distinct CDR3 sequences, of which 7.5% to 9% are seen a single time; about 9.1% belongs to the top ten. Germline V gives CDR1 SGHTA, CDR2 FQGTGA. V lost 2 bases to trimming and J lost 8 bases, with 7 bases between them. The CDR3 sequence is 13 residues long. This chain connects TRBV7-3 to TRBJ1-6; D not certain. The sequenced sample was peripheral blood, obtained 360 days after TCRalphabeta/CD19-depleted stem cell transplant. This TCR came from a female patient aged 2-9 years who had a stem cell transplant for Fanconi anemia, so the T cells may come from the graft donor. CDR3 loop: CASSLGFYSPLHF. Here the CDR3 DNA reads TGTGCCAGCAGCTTAGGATTTTATTCACCCCTCCACTTT.